This T cell receptor beta chain is drawn from a study of CD8 T cells in ankylosing spondylitis. MiXCR, applied by TCRdb to the 5' RACE reads, yields one record per CDR3 protein. The sample contains around 150,000 distinct CDR3 sequences, about a third of which appear only once. Input material: synovial fluid, either unsorted or a sorted T cell fraction (not recorded which). The receptor's source is a male donor with ankylosing spondylitis.

The CDR3 DNA sequence: TGCAGTGCTAGAGCAAATACAGGGGGCAATCAGCCCCAGCATTTT. As protein: CSARANTGGNQPQHF. The V call is TRBV20-1, the J call TRBJ1-5; 7 bases map to TRBD1. CDR3 size: 15 residues. V gave up 1 base and J gave up 2 bases; unmatched junction bases: 5. The germline V gene encodes CDR1 DFQATT and CDR2 SNEGSKA (reference sequence).